The clone carrying this T cell receptor (beta chain) showed up just a few times. The PCR was carried out with 60 Vbeta primers and 13 Jbeta primers. TCRdb keeps only in-frame clones here, not all; method: immunoSEQ multiplex PCR. The sample includes around 190,000 clones, less than 85% of them seen just once. Trimming removed 5 bases from V and 2 bases from J; junction bases left unmatched: 8. The CDR3 is made up of 17 amino acids. Germline assignment: CDR1 SGHVS and CDR2 FQNEAQ. The data are from a study of cytomegalovirus exposure and HLA in healthy donors. V and J are TRBV7-8 and TRBJ2-2; 10 bases agree with TRBD1. The sequencing input was PBMCs. The sequence came from a man aged 40-49 years in good health and CMV-seronegative. CDR3 loop: CASSLRQGAPNTGELFF. The DNA of the CDR3 is TGTGCCAGCAGCCTTAGACAGGGGGCCCCTAACACCGGGGAGCTGTTTTTT.